This T cell receptor (beta chain) derives from a study of blood T cell repertoires in COVID-19. Study context: Nucleic acid was either cDNA or gDNA, and it came from T cells, B-cell-depleted T cells, or PBMCs.

In the original workflow: Amplified reference gene primers provided the basis for estimating nucleated cell counts. The table came from immunoSEQ multiplex PCR; TCRdb's copy has only in-frame clones and leaves some out. V, J and clone size are taken as reported in that table, and D and trimming were inferred from the DNA itself. The top ten clones hold about 5.2% of a sample with around 300,000 clones, more than 75% of them seen once. The CDR3 runs 14 residues. From germline, CDR1 is SGHRS and CDR2 YFSETQ. V was clipped by 1 base and J by 1 base, with 9 bases between them. In its sample, this clone was seen once.

The chain combines TRBV5-1 with TRBJ2-7; D not certain. Sequencing input: PBMCs or T cells enriched from blood (not recorded which). This clonotype originated in a woman in her thirties who had recovered from COVID-19. The CDR3 spells CASSLTTPSYEQYF. CDR3 sequence (DNA): TGCGCCAGCAGCTTGACTACACCTTCCTACGAGCAGTACTTC.